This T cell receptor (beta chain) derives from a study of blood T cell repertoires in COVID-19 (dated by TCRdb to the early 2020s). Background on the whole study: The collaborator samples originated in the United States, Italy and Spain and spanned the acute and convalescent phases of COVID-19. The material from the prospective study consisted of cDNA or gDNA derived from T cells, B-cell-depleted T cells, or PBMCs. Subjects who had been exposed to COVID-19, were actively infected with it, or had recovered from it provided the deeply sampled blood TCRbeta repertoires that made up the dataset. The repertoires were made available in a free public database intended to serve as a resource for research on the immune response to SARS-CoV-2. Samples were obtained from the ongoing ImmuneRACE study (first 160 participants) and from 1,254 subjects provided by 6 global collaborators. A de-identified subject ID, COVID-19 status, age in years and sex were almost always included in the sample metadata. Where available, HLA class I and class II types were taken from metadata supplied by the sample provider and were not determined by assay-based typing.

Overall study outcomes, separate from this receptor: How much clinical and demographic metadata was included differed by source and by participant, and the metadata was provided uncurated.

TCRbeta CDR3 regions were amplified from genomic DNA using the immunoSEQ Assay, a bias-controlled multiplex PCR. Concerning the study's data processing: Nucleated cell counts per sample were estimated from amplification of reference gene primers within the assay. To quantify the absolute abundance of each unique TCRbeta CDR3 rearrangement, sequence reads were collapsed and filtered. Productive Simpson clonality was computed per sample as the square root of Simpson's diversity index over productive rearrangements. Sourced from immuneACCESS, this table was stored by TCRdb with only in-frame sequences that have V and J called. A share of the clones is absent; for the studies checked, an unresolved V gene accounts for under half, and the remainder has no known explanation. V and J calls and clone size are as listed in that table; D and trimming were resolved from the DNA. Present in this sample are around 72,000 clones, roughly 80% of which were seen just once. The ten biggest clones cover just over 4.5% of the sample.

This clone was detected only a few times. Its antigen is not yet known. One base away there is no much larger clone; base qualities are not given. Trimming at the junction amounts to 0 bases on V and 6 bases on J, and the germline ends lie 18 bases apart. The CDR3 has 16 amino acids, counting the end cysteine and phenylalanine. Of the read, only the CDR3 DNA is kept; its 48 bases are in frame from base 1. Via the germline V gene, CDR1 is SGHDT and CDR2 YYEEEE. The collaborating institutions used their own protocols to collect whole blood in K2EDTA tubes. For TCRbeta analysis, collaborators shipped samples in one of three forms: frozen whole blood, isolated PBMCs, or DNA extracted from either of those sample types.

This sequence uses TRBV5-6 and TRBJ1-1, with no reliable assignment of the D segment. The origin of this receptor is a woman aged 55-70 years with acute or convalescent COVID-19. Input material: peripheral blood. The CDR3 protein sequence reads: CASSLALTAAVAEAFF. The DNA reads TGTGCCAGCAGCTTGGCTTTGACGGCGGCCGTGGCTGAAGCTTTCTTT.